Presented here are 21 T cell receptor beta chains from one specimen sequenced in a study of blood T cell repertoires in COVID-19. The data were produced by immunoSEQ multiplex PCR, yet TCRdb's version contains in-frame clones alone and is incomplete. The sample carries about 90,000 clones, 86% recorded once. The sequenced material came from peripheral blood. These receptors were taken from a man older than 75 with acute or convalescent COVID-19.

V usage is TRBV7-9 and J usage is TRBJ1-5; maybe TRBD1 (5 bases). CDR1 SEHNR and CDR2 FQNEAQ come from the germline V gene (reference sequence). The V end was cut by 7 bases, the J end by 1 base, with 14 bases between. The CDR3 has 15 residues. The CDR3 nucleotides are TGTGCCAGCACCCCGGGGGGAGGGAGCAATCAGCCCCAGCATTTT. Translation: CASTPGGGSNQPQHF. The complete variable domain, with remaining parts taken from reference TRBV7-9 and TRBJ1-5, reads DTGVSQNPRHKITKRGQNVTFRCDPISEHNRLYWYRQTLGQGPEFLTYFQNEAQLEKSRLLSDRFSAERPKGSFSTLEIQRTEQGDSAMYLCASTPGGGSNQPQHFGDGTRLSIL.

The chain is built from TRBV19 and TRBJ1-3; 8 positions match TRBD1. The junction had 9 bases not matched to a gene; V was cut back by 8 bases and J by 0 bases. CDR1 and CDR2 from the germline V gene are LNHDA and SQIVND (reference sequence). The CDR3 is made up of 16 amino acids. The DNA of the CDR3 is TGTGCCAGTGGGACAGGTGTAACTCTCTCTGGAAACACCATATATTTT. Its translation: CASGTGVTLSGNTIYF.

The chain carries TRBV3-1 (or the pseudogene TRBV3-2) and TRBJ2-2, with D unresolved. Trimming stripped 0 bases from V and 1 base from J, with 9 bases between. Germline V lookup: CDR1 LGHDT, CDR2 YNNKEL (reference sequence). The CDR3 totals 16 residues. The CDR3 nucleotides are TGTGCCAGCAGCCAAGAGGGCAGTGTGAACACCGGGGAGCTGTTTTTT. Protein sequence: CASSQEGSVNTGELFF.

The DNA of the CDR3 is TGCAGCGTTGAAAAGCACACTGAAGCTTTCTTT. Protein sequence: CSVEKHTEAFF. V is TRBV29-1 and J is TRBJ1-1; D not certain. The CDR3 has 11 amino acids. V was shortened by 2 bases and J by 3 bases, with 4 bases between the two germline ends. Germline V gene data show CDR1 as SQVTM and CDR2 as ANQGSEA. The full variable domain, completed using reference TRBV29-1 and TRBJ1-1, is SAVISQKPSRDICQRGTSLTIQCQVDSQVTMMFWYRQQPGQSLTLIATANQGSEATYESGFVIDKFPISRPNLTFSTLTVSNMSPEDSSIYLCSVEKHTEAFFGQGTRLTVV.

The CDR3 sequence is CASSLERTSGRLNTGELFF. The DNA of the CDR3 is TGTGCCAGCAGCTTGGAGAGGACTAGCGGGAGATTGAACACCGGGGAGCTGTTTTTT. The V call is TRBV5-6, the J call TRBJ2-2; 13 bases fit TRBD2. This CDR3 comprises 19 residues. Germline V gene lookup returns CDR1 SGHDT and CDR2 YYEEEE. The ends lost 0 bases at V and 1 base at J; junction bases unmatched: 6. The variable domain in full, with the rest retrieved from reference TRBV5-6 and TRBJ2-2, is DAGVTQSPTHLIKTRGQQVTLRCSPKSGHDTVSWYQQALGQGPQFIFQYYEEEERQRGNFPDRFSGHQFPNYSSELNVNALLLGDSALYLCASSLERTSGRLNTGELFFGEGSRLTVL.

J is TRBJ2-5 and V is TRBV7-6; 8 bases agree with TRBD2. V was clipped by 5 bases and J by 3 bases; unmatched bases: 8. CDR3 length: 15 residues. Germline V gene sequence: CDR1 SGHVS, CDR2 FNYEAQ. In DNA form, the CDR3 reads TGTGCCAGCAGCCCGAGCGGGAGAAGGGAAGAGACCCAGTACTTC. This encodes CASSPSGRREETQYF.

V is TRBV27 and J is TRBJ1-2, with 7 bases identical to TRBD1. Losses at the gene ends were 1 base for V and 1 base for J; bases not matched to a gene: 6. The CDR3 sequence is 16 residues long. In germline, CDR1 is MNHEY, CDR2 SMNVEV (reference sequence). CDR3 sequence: CASSLLGTENNYGYTF. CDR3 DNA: TGTGCCAGCAGTTTATTGGGGACAGAAAATAACTATGGCTACACCTTC.

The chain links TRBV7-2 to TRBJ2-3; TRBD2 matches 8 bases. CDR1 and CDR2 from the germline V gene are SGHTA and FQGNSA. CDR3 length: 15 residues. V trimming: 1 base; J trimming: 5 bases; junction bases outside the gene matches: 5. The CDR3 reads CASSLEWREVDTQYF. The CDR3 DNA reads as TGTGCCAGCAGCTTAGAGTGGCGGGAGGTAGATACGCAGTATTTT.

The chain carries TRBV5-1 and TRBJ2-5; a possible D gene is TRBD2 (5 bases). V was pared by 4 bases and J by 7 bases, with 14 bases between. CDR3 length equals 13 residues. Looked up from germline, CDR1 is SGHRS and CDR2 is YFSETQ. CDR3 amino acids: CASSTRTGGTQYF. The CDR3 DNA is TGCGCCAGCAGCACCCGGACTGGAGGGACCCAGTACTTC.

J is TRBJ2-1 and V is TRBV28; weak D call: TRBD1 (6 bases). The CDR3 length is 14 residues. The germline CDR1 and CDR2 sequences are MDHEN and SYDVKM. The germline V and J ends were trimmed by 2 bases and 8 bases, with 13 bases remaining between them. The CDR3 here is CASSLRGSRDEQFF. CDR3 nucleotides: TGTGCCAGCAGTTTAAGGGGGTCTAGGGATGAGCAGTTCTTC. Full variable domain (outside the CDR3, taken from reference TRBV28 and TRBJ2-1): DVKVTQSSRYLVKRTGEKVFLECVQDMDHENMFWYRQDPGLGLRLIYFSYDVKMKEKGDIPEGYSVSREKKERFSLILESASTNQTSMYLCASSLRGSRDEQFFGPGTRLTVL.

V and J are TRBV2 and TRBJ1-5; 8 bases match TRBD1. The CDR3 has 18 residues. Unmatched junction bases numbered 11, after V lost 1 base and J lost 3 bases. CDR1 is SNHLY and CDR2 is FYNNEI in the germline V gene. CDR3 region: CASSEEGGTGADNQPQHF. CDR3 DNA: TGTGCCAGCAGTGAAGAGGGAGGGACAGGAGCCGACAATCAGCCCCAGCATTTT.

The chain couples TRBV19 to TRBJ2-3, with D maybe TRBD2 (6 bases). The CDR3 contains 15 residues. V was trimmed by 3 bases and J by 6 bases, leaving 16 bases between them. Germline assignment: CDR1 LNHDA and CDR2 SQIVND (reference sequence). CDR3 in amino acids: CASSIDEAGIDTQYF. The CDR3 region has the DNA TGTGCCAGTAGTATTGACGAGGCGGGGATCGATACGCAGTATTTT.

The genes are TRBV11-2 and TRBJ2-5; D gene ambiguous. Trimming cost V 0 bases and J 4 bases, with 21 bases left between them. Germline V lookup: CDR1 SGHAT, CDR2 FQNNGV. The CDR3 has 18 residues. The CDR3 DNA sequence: TGTGCCAGCAGCTTAGATGTTTTGCGGCACTTACACGGAGAGACCCAGTACTTC. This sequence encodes CASSLDVLRHLHGETQYF.

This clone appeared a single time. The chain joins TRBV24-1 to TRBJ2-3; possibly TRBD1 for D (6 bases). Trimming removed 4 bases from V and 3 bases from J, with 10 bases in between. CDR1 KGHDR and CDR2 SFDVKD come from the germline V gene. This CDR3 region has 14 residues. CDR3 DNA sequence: TGTGCCACCAGTGACACACAGGGTACAGATACGCAGTATTTT. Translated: CATSDTQGTDTQYF.

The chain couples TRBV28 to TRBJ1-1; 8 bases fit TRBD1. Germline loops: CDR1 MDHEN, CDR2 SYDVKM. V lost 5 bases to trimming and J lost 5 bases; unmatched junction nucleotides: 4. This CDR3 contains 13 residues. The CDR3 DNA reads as TGTGCCAGCAGTCGCACAGGGGGAACTGAAGCTTTCTTT. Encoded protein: CASSRTGGTEAFF.

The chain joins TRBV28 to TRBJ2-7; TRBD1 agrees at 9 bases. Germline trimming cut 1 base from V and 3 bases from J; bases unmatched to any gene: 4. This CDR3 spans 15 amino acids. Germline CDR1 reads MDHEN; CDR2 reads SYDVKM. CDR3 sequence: CASSLSTGGSYEQYF. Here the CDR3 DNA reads TGTGCCAGCAGTTTATCGACAGGGGGGAGCTACGAGCAGTACTTC.

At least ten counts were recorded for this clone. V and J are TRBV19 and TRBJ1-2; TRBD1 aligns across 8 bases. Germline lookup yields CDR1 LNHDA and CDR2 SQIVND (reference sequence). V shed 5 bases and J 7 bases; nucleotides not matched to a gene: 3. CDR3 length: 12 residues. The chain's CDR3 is CASSRTGIGYTF. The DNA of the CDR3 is TGTGCCAGTAGTCGGACAGGGATTGGCTACACCTTC. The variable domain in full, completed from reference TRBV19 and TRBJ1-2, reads DGGITQSPKYLFRKEGQNVTLSCEQNLNHDAMYWYRQDPGQGLRLIYYSQIVNDFQKGDIAEGYSVSREKKESFPLTVTSAQKNPTAFYLCASSRTGIGYTFGSGTRLTVV.

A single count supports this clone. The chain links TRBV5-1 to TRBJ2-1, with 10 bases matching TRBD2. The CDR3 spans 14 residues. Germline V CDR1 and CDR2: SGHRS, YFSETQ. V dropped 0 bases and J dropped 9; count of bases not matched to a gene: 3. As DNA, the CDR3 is TGCGCCAGCAGCTTGGGAGCGGGAGGGGGTGAGCAGTTCTTC. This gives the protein CASSLGAGGGEQFF.

The CDR3 sequence: CASSPTIAPSSYNEQFF. The CDR3, as DNA: TGTGCCAGCAGTCCCACCATAGCCCCTTCCTCCTACAATGAGCAGTTCTTC. The gene calls are TRBV28 and TRBJ2-1; D remains unclear. V was cut by 5 bases and J by 0 bases, with 17 bases left in between. CDR3 length: 17 residues. Germline-derived CDR1 and CDR2 are MDHEN and SYDVKM.

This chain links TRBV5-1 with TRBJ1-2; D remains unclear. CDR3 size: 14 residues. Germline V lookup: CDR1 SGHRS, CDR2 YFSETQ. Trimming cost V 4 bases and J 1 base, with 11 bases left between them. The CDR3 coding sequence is TGCGCCAGCAGCCCTAGCGGCAGTAACTATGGCTACACCTTC. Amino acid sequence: CASSPSGSNYGYTF. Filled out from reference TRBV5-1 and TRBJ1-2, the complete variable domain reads KAGVTQTPRYLIKTRGQQVTLSCSPISGHRSVSWYQQTPGQGLQFLFEYFSETQRNKGNFPGRFSGRQFSNSRSEMNVSTLELGDSALYLCASSPSGSNYGYTFGSGTRLTVV.

The CDR3 loop reads CASSLIIAGARYEQYF. The CDR3 coding sequence is TGCGCCAGCAGCTTGATAATAGCGGGAGCGAGGTACGAGCAGTACTTC. This sequence joins TRBV5-1 and TRBJ2-7; 9 nucleotides match TRBD2. The trim removed 1 base at V and 4 bases at J, leaving 9 bases unmatched. CDR1 is SGHRS and CDR2 is YFSETQ in the germline V gene. There are 16 residues in the CDR3.